This TCR beta chain was identified in a study of shared clonotypes between healthy human individuals. Whole-study results and caveats: Among non-shared clonotypes, generation probabilities were lower than among those shared by all four donors. A generally larger estimated richness was seen in naive subsets than in memory subsets. Researchers sampled blood only, noting tissue repertoires likely differ.

This clone has a single count. What it binds is not known. Clones were read by immunoSEQ multiplex PCR, and TCRdb kept only the in-frame ones, dropping some. Of roughly 770,000 clones in the sample, around 96% are singletons; the top ten hold about 0.25%. CD45RO-negative, CCR7-positively selected cells formed the naive CD8 fraction, excluding terminally differentiated effector memory CD45RA+ cells. In germline, CDR1 is SQVTM, CDR2 ANQGSEA. The V end lost 0 bases, the J end lost 2 bases, and 10 bases lay between the germline ends. The CDR3 is 14 amino acids. The chain links TRBV29-1 to TRBJ1-2; D uncertain. The receptor comes from a man in his thirties or forties in good health. The sample was naive CD8+ T cells sorted from blood. DNA of the CDR3: TGCAGCGTTGAAGATCCGGCAGAGAACTATGGCTACACCTTC. Translated, it gives CSVEDPAENYGYTF.